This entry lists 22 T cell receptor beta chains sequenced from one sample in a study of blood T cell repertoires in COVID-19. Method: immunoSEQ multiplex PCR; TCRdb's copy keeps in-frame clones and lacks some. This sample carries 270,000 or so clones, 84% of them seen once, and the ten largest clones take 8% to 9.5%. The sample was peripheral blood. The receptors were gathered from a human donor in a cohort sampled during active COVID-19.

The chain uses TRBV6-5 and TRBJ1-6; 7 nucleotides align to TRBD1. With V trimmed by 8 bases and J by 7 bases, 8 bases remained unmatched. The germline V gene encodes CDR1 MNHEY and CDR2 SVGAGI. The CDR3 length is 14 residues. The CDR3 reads CASAKQGRNSPLHF. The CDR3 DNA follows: TGTGCCAGCGCAAAACAGGGGCGGAATTCACCCCTCCACTTT.

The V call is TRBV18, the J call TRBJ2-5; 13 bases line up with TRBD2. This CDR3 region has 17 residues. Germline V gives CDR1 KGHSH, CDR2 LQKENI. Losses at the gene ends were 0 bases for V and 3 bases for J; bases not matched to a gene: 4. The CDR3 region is CASSPPKGLAGEETQYF. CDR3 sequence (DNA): TGTGCCAGCTCACCACCAAAAGGACTAGCGGGGGAAGAGACCCAGTACTTC.

This chain's CDR3 is CASSLRRGGNTGELFF. For the CDR3, the DNA is TGTGCCAGCAGCTTACGGCGCGGGGGGAACACCGGGGAGCTGTTTTTT. The rearrangement links TRBV11-2 to TRBJ2-2; 7 bases fit TRBD2. Germline V CDR1 and CDR2: SGHAT, FQNNGV. After removal of 2 bases from V and 1 base from J, the junction contained 4 bases not matched to a gene. The CDR3 totals 16 residues.

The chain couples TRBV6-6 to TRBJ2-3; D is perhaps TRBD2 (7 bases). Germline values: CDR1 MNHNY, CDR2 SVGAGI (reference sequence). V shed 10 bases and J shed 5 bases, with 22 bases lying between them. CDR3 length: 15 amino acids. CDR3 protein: CATSTLGGGKDTQYF. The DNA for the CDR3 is TGTGCCACCTCCACTCTAGGGGGGGGGAAAGATACGCAGTATTTT.

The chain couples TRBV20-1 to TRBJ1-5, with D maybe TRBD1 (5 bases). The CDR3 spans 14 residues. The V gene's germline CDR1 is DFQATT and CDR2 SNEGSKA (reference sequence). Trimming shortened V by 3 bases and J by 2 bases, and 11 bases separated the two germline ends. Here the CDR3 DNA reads TGCAGTGCTAGTATCGGCAGGGGCAATCAGCCCCAGCATTTT. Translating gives CSASIGRGNQPQHF.

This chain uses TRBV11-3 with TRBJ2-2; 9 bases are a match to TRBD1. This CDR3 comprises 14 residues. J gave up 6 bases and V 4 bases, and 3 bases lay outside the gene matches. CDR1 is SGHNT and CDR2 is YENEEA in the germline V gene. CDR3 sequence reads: CASSSGQGPGELFF. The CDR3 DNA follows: TGTGCCAGCAGCTCGGGACAGGGCCCCGGGGAGCTGTTTTTT.

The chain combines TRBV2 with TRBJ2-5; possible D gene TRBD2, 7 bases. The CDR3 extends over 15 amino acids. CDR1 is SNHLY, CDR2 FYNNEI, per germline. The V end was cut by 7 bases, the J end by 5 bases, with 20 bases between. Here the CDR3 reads CASITDGGRLETQYF. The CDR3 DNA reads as TGTGCCAGCATAACGGACGGGGGGCGATTGGAGACCCAGTACTTC.

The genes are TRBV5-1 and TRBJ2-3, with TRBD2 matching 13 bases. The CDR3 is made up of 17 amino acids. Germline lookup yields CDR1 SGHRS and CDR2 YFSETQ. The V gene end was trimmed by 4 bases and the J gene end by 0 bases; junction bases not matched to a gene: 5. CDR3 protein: CASSPGLAGRSTDTQYF. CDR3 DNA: TGCGCCAGCAGCCCGGGACTAGCGGGACGTAGCACAGATACGCAGTATTTT. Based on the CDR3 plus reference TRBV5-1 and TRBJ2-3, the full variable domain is KAGVTQTPRYLIKTRGQQVTLSCSPISGHRSVSWYQQTPGQGLQFLFEYFSETQRNKGNFPGRFSGRQFSNSRSEMNVSTLELGDSALYLCASSPGLAGRSTDTQYFGPGTRLTVL.

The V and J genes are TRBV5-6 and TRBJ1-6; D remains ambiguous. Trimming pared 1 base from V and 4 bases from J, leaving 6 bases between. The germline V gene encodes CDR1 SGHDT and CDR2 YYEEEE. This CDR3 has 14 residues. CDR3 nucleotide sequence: TGTGCCAGCAGCTTGATACAGTATAATTCACCCCTCCACTTT. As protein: CASSLIQYNSPLHF.

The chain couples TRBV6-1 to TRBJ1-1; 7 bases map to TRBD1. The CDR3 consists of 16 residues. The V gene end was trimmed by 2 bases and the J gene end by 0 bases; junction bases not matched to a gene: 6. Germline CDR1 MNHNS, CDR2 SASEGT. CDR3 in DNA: TGTGCCAGCAGTGAATTGTCAGGGGGGTTGAACACTGAAGCTTTCTTT. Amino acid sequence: CASSELSGGLNTEAFF.

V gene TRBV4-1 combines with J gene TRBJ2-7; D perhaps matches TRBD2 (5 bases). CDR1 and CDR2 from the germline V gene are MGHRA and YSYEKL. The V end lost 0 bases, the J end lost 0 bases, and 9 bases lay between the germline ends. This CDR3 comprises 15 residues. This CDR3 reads CASSQDAGTSYEQYF. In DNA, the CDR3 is TGCGCCAGCAGCCAAGATGCGGGCACCTCCTACGAGCAGTACTTC.

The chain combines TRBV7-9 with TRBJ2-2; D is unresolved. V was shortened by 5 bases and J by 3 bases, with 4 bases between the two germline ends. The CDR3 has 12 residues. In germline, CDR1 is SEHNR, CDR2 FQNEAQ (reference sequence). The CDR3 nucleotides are TGTGCCAGCAGCCACTACACCGGGGAGCTGTTTTTT. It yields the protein CASSHYTGELFF.

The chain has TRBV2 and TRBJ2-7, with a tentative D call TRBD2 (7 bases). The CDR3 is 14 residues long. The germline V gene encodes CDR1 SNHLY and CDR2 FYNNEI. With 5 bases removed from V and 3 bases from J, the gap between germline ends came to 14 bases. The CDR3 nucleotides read TGTGCCAGCAGTCAAGGCGGGGGCAACTACGAGCAGTACTTC. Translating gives CASSQGGGNYEQYF.

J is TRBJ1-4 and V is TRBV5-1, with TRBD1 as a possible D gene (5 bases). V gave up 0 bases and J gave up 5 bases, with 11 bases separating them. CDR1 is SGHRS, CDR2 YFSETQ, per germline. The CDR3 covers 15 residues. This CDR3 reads CASSLDTGPNEKLFF. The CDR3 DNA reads TGCGCCAGCAGCTTGGATACAGGTCCGAATGAAAAACTGTTTTTT.

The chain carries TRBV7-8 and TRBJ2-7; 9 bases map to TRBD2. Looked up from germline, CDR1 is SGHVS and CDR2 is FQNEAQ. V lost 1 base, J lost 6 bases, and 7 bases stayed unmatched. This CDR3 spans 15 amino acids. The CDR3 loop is CASSLVGSGRSEQYF. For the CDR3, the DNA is TGTGCCAGCAGCTTAGTGGGTAGCGGGAGAAGCGAGCAGTACTTC.

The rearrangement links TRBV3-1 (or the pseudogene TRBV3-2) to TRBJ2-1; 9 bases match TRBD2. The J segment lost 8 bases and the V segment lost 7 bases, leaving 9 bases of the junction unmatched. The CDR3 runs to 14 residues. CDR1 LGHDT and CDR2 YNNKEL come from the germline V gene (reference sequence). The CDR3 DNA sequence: TGTGCCAGCACTGGCGGGAGGGCCAGAGATGAGCAGTTCTTC. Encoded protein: CASTGGRARDEQFF.

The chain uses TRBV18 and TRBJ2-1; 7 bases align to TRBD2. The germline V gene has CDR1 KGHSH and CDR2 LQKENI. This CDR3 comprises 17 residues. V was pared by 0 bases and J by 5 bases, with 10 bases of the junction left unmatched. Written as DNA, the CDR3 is TGTGCCAGCTCACCACCGAACAAGGGAGGGAATAACAATGAGCAGTTCTTC. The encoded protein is CASSPPNKGGNNNEQFF. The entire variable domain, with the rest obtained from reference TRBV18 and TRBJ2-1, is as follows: NAGVMQNPRHLVRRRGQEARLRCSPMKGHSHVYWYRQLPEEGLKFMVYLQKENIIDESGMPKERFSAEFPKEGPSILRIQQVVRGDSAAYFCASSPPNKGGNNNEQFFGPGTRLTVL.

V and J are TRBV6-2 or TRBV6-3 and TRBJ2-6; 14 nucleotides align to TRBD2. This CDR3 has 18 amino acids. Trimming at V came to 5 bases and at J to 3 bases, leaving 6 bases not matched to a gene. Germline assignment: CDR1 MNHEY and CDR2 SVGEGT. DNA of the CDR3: TGTGCCAGCAGTACGACTAGCGGGAGGGCCGGTGGGGCCAACGTCCTGACTTTC. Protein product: CASSTTSGRAGGANVLTF.

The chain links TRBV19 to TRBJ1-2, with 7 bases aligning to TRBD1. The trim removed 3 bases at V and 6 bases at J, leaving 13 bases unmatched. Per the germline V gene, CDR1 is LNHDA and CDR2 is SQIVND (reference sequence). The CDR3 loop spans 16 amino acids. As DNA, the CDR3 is TGTGCCAGTAGTATCGCCGGGACAGCAATCAAAAATGGCTACACCTTC. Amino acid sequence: CASSIAGTAIKNGYTF.

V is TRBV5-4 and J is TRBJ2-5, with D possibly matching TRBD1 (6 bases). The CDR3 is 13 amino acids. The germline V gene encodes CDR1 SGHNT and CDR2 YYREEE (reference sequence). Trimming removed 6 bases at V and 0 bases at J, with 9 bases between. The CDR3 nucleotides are TGTGCCAGCAAAAGGGACAACCAAGAGACCCAGTACTTC. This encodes CASKRDNQETQYF.

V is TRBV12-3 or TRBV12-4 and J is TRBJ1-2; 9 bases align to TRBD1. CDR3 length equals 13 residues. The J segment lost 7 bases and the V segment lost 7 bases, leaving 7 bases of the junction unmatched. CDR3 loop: CASTRTGVSGYTF. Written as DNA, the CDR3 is TGTGCCAGCACCCGGACAGGGGTTAGTGGCTACACCTTC.

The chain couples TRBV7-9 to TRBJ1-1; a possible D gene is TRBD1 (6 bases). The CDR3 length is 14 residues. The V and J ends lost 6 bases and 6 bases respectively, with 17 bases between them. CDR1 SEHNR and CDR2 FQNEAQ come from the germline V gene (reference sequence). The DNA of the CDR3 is TGTGCCAGCAGTCCGGGGGGCGTGACTCCTGAAGCTTTCTTT. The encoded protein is CASSPGGVTPEAFF.